This T cell receptor (beta chain) was recorded in a study of blood T cell repertoires in COVID-19. Overall study context: The United States, Italy and Spain provided the acute and convalescent COVID-19 samples. From T cells, B-cell-depleted T cells, or PBMCs came the material, which was cDNA or gDNA.

Study processing details: Quantification of nucleated cells was approximated via reference gene primer amplification. Clones were sequenced by immunoSEQ multiplex PCR, and TCRdb holds only the in-frame ones, with some missing. Clonal size and the V and J genes are those of that table, whereas D and trimming came from the DNA. The profile shows about 190,000 clones, 80% to 90% of them singletons. The CDR3 runs to 16 residues. The germline gives CDR1 SNHLY, CDR2 FYNNEI. The V end lost 3 bases, the J end lost 4 bases, and 15 bases lay between the germline ends. The V call is TRBV2, the J call TRBJ2-2; maybe TRBD2 (6 bases). This receptor was taken from a man in his thirties or forties with acute or convalescent COVID-19. Material: peripheral blood. This chain's CDR3 is CASSEEGSGLTGELFF. CDR3 nucleotide sequence: TGTGCCAGCAGTGAGGAAGGTAGCGGCCTCACCGGGGAGCTGTTTTTT.